A selection of T cell receptor beta chains follows, all from one sample in a study of T-cell reconstitution after alpha-beta-depleted transplantation in children. TCRdb itself ran the PCR reads through MiXCR, one entry per CDR3 protein. The sample lists under 400,000 distinct CDR3 sequences, approximately 20% occurring once. The material was PBMCs, mostly from graft donor cells, obtained 180 days after TCRalphabeta/CD19-depleted stem cell transplant. The receptors were sampled from a male patient aged 10 to 17 who had a stem cell transplant for acute lymphoblastic leukemia, so the T cells may come from the graft donor. CDR3s include the opening cysteine and the closing phenylalanine or tryptophan. Only some rows state a clone size, as once, few, many or a class for expanded clones.

cdr3_aa,j_call,v_call,clone_size
CAIGTDPYSNQPQHF,TRBJ1-5,TRBV10-3,few
CSARAFEQFF,TRBJ2-1,TRBV20-1,.
CASSLGGQGWQETQYF,TRBJ2-5,TRBV11-2,few
CSVGDGTARGYEQYF,TRBJ2-7,TRBV29-1,few
CASTWDRGNYEQYF,TRBJ2-7,TRBV12-3/TRBV12-4,.
CASRHTAGRSSTDTQYF,TRBJ2-3,TRBV6-1,few
CASSLKLAGGAGELFF,TRBJ2-2,TRBV7-8,few
CSARGGTSGRVGFTDTQYF,TRBJ2-3,TRBV20-1,.
CSAAHPGWGTGELFF,TRBJ2-2,TRBV20-1,.
CASSFQGAYGELFF,TRBJ2-2,TRBV27,few
CASPESGDPSADTQYF,TRBJ2-3,TRBV2,few
CASSANRGHATTYEQSF,TRBJ2-7,TRBV12-3/TRBV12-4,.
CASSFQTGLETQYF,TRBJ2-5,TRBV5-1,many
CSAREAGGYEQYF,TRBJ2-7,TRBV20-1,.
CASSSPFVRERETQYF,TRBJ2-5,TRBV28,few
CASSQYRTDPYEQYF,TRBJ2-7,TRBV7-9,few
CAGQGARF,TRBJ1-1,TRBV6-1,.
CASRLPQAGVEETQYF,TRBJ2-5,TRBV5-1,.
CASSLRVQDNSPLHF,TRBJ1-6,TRBV5-1,.
CASRSPGTSRNEQFF,TRBJ2-1,TRBV5-1,.
CASSDEGRTGLQWGYTF,TRBJ1-2,TRBV5-1,few
CASSQGFQGNEQYF,TRBJ2-7,TRBV4-1,few
CASSPMTGNGGYTF,TRBJ1-2,TRBV4-1,few
CASSYKGRGSYEQYF,TRBJ2-7,TRBV6-5,few
CASSVGAANTGELFF,TRBJ2-2,TRBV5-1,few
CASSGGSSGIGVGLAKNIQYF,TRBJ2-4,TRBV11-2,many
CASSVGIRGPTYNEQFF,TRBJ2-1,TRBV9,.
CSVEDGNTGELFF,TRBJ2-2,TRBV29-1,.
CASSPWTSSSEQFF,TRBJ2-1,TRBV6-1,.
CASSLVLAAPYNEQFF,TRBJ2-1,TRBV5-1,few
CASSGTGVPDTQYF,TRBJ2-3,TRBV3-1,.
CASSFLPYRISTGVLEQFF,TRBJ2-1,TRBV5-1,.
CATSDGDFEQYF,TRBJ2-7,TRBV24-1,few
CASSLAVENIQYF,TRBJ2-4,TRBV5-1,.
CSSRTGVNTWELFF,TRBJ2-2,TRBV29-1,.
CASSPLAGGAYEQYF,TRBJ2-7,TRBV3-1,.
CSVIPPGRLLSEQYF,TRBJ2-7,TRBV29-1,many
CASSLRTSGGTDTQYF,TRBJ2-3,TRBV7-6,.
CSARGSFSYEQYF,TRBJ2-7,TRBV20-1,.
CASSAGTSNTEAFF,TRBJ1-1,TRBV5-1,few
CASSIWLRTSGRSSGELFF,TRBJ2-2,TRBV19,.
CSARQRGGLTDTQYF,TRBJ2-3,TRBV20-1,few
CASSFLPLESTDTQYF,TRBJ2-3,TRBV7-3,.
CSARSLGAAGELFF,TRBJ2-2,TRBV20-1,.
CASSFNRNRWPQHF,TRBJ1-5,TRBV7-8,few
CASSQDRRRTTDTQYF,TRBJ2-3,TRBV3-1,few
CASSLEVGPYEQYF,TRBJ2-7,TRBV5-1,many
CASNYKGGTSYGYTF,TRBJ1-2,TRBV5-1,.
CASSLDRMNTEAFF,TRBJ1-1,TRBV5-1,few
CASSRGRPNTGELFF,TRBJ2-2,TRBV12-3/TRBV12-4,.
CSVAGPTWNEQFF,TRBJ2-1,TRBV29-1,.
CASSQQGAYYGYTF,TRBJ1-2,TRBV4-1,.
CATSARGDPAYEQYF,TRBJ2-7,TRBV15,few
CASSARISGANVLTF,TRBJ2-6,TRBV9,.
CASSDGQAQGLHF,TRBJ1-6,TRBV9,few